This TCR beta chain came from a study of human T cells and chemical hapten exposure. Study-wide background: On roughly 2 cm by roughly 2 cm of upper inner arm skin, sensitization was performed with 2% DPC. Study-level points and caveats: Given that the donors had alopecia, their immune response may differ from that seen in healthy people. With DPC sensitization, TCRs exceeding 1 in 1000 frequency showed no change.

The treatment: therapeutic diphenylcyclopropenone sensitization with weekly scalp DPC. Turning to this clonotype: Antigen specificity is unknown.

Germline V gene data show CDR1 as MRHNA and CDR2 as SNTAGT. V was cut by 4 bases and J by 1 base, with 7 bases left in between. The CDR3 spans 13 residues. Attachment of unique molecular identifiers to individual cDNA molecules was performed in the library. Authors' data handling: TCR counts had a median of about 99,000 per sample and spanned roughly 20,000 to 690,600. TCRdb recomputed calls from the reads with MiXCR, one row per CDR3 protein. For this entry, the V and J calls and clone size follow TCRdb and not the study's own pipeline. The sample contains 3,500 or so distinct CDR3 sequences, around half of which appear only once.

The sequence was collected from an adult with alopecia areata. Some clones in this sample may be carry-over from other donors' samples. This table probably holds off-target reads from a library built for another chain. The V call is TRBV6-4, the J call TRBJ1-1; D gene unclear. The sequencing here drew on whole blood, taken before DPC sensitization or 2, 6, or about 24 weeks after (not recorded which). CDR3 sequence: CASSVEENTEAFF. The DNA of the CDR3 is TGTGCCAGCAGTGTTGAGGAGAACACTGAAGCTTTCTTT.